The subject of this entry is one T cell receptor beta chain. This record comes from a study of shared clonotypes between healthy human individuals. Donors, healthy HIV-negative adults, lacked recent acute infections or vaccinations. Clones were read by immunoSEQ multiplex PCR, and TCRdb kept only the in-frame ones, dropping some. The table shows about 700,000 clones, with around 67% occurring only once. The CDR3 length is 14 residues. CDR1 MDHEN and CDR2 SYDVKM come from the germline V gene. Trimming shortened V by 2 bases and J by 7 bases, and 15 bases separated the two germline ends. The chain employs TRBV28 and TRBJ2-7; D gene uncertain. This receptor was obtained from a woman aged 25 to 39 in good health. Source material: memory CD4+ T cells sorted from blood. As to subset: CD45RA-negative fraction. Here the CDR3 reads CASSLNRGGEEQYF. CDR3 nucleotides: TGTGCCAGCAGTTTAAACCGAGGCGGAGAAGAGCAGTACTTC.